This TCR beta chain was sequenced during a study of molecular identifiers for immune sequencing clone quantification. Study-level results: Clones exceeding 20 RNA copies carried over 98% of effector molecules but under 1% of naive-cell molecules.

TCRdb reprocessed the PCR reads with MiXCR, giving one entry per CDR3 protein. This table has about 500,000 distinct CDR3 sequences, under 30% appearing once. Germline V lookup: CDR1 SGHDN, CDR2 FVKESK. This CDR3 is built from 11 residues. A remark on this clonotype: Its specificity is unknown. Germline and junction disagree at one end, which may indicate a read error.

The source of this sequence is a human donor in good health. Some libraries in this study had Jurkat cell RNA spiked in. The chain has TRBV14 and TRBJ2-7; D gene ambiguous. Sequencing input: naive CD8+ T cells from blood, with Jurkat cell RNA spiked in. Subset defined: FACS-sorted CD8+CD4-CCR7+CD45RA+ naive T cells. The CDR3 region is CASSQGYEQCF. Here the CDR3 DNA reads TGTGCCAGCAGCCAGGGCTACGAGCAGTGCTTC.